This TCR beta chain derives from a study of blood T cell repertoires in COVID-19. Study-level background: Some COVID-19 samples were acute and others convalescent; all came from the United States, Italy and Spain. PBMCs, B-cell-depleted T cells, or T cells were the source of the cDNA or gDNA that made up the material.

Original handling: Amplification with reference gene primers provided the estimates of nucleated cell counts. The repertoire was sequenced with immunoSEQ multiplex PCR; TCRdb's copy has only in-frame clones and lacks some. V, J and clone size derive from that table, while D and trimming were established from the DNA sequence. The sample lists 250,000 to 300,000 clones, approximately 91% occurring once. The specimen sequenced was peripheral blood. This TCR was sampled from a woman aged 25-40 years with COVID-19, enrolled during active disease.

CDR3 nucleotide sequence: TGTGCCAGCAGCTGGACAGATCCGAACACTGAAGCTTTCTTT. It encodes CASSWTDPNTEAFF. The chain couples TRBV28 to TRBJ1-1; the D gene is possibly TRBD1 (6 bases). Germline loops: CDR1 MDHEN, CDR2 SYDVKM. The CDR3 totals 14 residues. Trimming took off 6 bases at V and 1 base at J, with 12 bases between the two ends.